This T cell receptor beta chain comes out of a study of blood T cells in healthy people across ages. Study-wide results and caveats: It was not possible, with unsorted PBMCs, to conclusively compare naive and antigen-experienced cells.

A second PCR, run for about 7 to 12 cycles, used a sample-barcoded 5' primer plus a J-beta primer mix. TCRdb re-derived calls from the 5' RACE reads in MiXCR, one entry per CDR3 protein. The sample yields fewer than 1,000,000 distinct CDR3 sequences, approximately 48% seen once. The J segment lost 0 bases and the V segment lost 3 bases, leaving 4 bases of the junction unmatched. The CDR3 totals 14 residues. Germline-derived CDR1 and CDR2 are SQVTM and ANQGSEA. This clonotype came up a few times. Its antigen is currently unknown. The specimen was blood. This receptor was obtained from a man aged 55-75 years in good health. J is TRBJ2-7 and V is TRBV29-1, with 8 bases aligning to TRBD1. The CDR3 region has the DNA TGCAGCGTTGACGGGACAGGTAGCTCCTACGAGCAGTACTTC. Protein: CSVDGTGSSYEQYF.